The rows below give T cell receptor beta chains drawn from one sample of a study of blood T cell repertoires in COVID-19. This table comes from immunoSEQ multiplex PCR, and its TCRdb copy is limited to in-frame clones, with some not included. The table shows roughly 120,000 clones, with over 75% occurring only once. The sample was peripheral blood. These receptors originate from a man aged 45-65 years with acute or convalescent COVID-19. Each CDR3 is given with its conserved first and last residue. D genes are given only for firm matches. Where a row states a size, it is once, few, many or the class of an expanded clone; other rows omit it.

j_call,d_call,clone_size,v_call,cdr3_nt,cdr3_aa
TRBJ2-2,NA,NA,TRBV7-3,TGTGCCAGCAGCTTAAGGCCCACCGGGGAGCTGTTTTTT,CASSLRPTGELFF
TRBJ2-7,TRBD1,NA,TRBV28,TGTGCCAGCAGCTACGACAGGGACCCCTACGAGCAGTACTTC,CASSYDRDPYEQYF
TRBJ2-2,TRBD2,once,TRBV7-6,TGTGCCAGCAGAGAAGCGGGGGGCCGCCTGAACACCGGGGAGCTGTTTTTT,CASREAGGRLNTGELFF
TRBJ2-7,TRBD1,NA,TRBV5-1,TGCGCCAGCAGCTTAGGGGACAGGGTGATGAACGAGCAGTACTTC,CASSLGDRVMNEQYF
TRBJ1-2,NA,NA,TRBV6-5,TGTGCCAGCAATGGAGTATTTTTCTATGGCTACACCTTC,CASNGVFFYGYTF
TRBJ2-3,NA,NA,TRBV5-6,TGTGCCAGCAGCCGGGGTAGCACAGATACGCAGTATTTT,CASSRGSTDTQYF
TRBJ1-2,NA,NA,TRBV2,TGTGCCAGCAGTGAAGGACGCCGGGGGGGCTACACCTTC,CASSEGRRGGYTF
TRBJ2-6,TRBD1,NA,TRBV6-5,TGTGCCAGCGGTTGGGACAGAGCTTCTGGGGCCAACGTCCTGACTTTC,CASGWDRASGANVLTF
TRBJ1-1,TRBD1,NA,TRBV5-8,TGTGCCAGCGGGGGGACAGGGAGTGAAACTGAAGCTTTCTTT,CASGGTGSETEAFF
TRBJ1-3,NA,NA,TRBV28,TGTGCCAGCAGTATAAAAGTAGTACCCCAAGGAAACACCATATATTTT,CASSIKVVPQGNTIYF
TRBJ1-1,NA,NA,TRBV25-1,TGTGCCAGCGGGAGGCACACTGAAGCTTTCTTT,CASGRHTEAFF
TRBJ1-1,NA,NA,TRBV9,TGTGCCAGCAGCGTCCAGGGGCGTAACACTGAAGCTTTCTTT,CASSVQGRNTEAFF
TRBJ1-1,NA,few,TRBV6-5,TGTGCCAGCAGTTACACACAGGGGAACACTGAAGCTTTCTTT,CASSYTQGNTEAFF
TRBJ2-5,TRBD1,NA,TRBV19,TGTGCCAGTAGTGTCGGACAGGGGGCAGGAGAGACCCAGTACTTC,CASSVGQGAGETQYF
TRBJ2-2,TRBD2,NA,TRBV6-5,TGTGCCAGCAGCCGTCCTAGCGGGGGGTCCGGGGAGCTGTTTTTT,CASSRPSGGSGELFF
TRBJ1-1,TRBD1,NA,TRBV2,TGTGCCAGCAGGGACAGGGTTGAGGGCACTGAAGCTTTCTTT,CASRDRVEGTEAFF
TRBJ1-1,NA,NA,TRBV5-1,TGCGCCAGCAGCCTGACAGGCTTGAACACTGAAGCTTTCTTT,CASSLTGLNTEAFF
TRBJ1-3,NA,NA,TRBV5-5,TGTGCCAGCAGCTTGGCTCCAGGCTCTGGAAACACCATATATTTT,CASSLAPGSGNTIYF
TRBJ2-1,NA,NA,TRBV29-1,TGCAGCGTTGTAATGGACAGCTACAATGAGCAGTTCTTC,CSVVMDSYNEQFF
TRBJ2-3,TRBD2,NA,TRBV6-5,TGTGCCAGCAGTTACGGGCGGGGGGGCACAGATACGCAGTATTTT,CASSYGRGGTDTQYF
TRBJ1-2,NA,NA,TRBV6-5,TGTGCCAGCAGTTACTATCGAAAGGGGGAAGAGGGCTACACCTTC,CASSYYRKGEEGYTF
TRBJ1-5,NA,once,TRBV6-5,TGTGCCAGCAGCCCCGTGGCTAGCAATCAGCCCCAGCATTTT,CASSPVASNQPQHF
TRBJ1-2,NA,NA,TRBV6-5,TGTGCCAGCAGTCGGGGGGGAAAAGGCTACACCTTC,CASSRGGKGYTF
TRBJ2-7,TRBD2,NA,TRBV6-5,TGTGCCAGCAGCACCTCTACTAGCGCCTCCTACGAGCAGTACTTC,CASSTSTSASYEQYF
TRBJ2-5,NA,NA,TRBV5-1,TGCGCCAGCAGCACGGGGGAGGTTGAGACCCAGTACTTC,CASSTGEVETQYF
TRBJ2-7,TRBD1,NA,TRBV11-2,TGTGCCAGCAGCTTAGATCGTCCGGACAGGGGCCACGAGCAGTACTTC,CASSLDRPDRGHEQYF
TRBJ2-5,TRBD1,NA,TRBV6-6,TGTGCCAGCAGTCGGACAGGACGCCAAGAGACCCAGTACTTC,CASSRTGRQETQYF
TRBJ1-1,TRBD1,few,TRBV6-5,TGTGCCAGCAGAGGACAGGGGGCGGGGGCCGCTGAAGCTTTCTTT,CASRGQGAGAAEAFF
TRBJ2-5,TRBD2,NA,TRBV2,TGTGCCAGCAGTGATACACTAGCGGTAATGAAGCAAGAGACCCAGTACTTC,CASSDTLAVMKQETQYF
TRBJ1-1,TRBD1,NA,TRBV6-5,TGTGCCAGCCGGGACAGCCTGAACACTGAAGCTTTCTTT,CASRDSLNTEAFF
TRBJ1-4,NA,NA,TRBV11-2,TGTGCCAGCAGCTCAGGCGGGGGGGCAACTAATGAAAAACTGTTTTTT,CASSSGGGATNEKLFF
TRBJ1-5,NA,few,TRBV4-1,TGCGCCAGCAGCCAATGGATCAGGAGCAATCAGCCCCAGCATTTT,CASSQWIRSNQPQHF
TRBJ2-5,NA,once,TRBV4-1,TGCGCCAGCAGTCACTCCCAGGGACAAGAGACCCAGTACTTC,CASSHSQGQETQYF
TRBJ2-7,TRBD2,NA,TRBV11-2,TGTGCCAGCAGCTTGATCCAGCGGGGGTTCTACGAGCAGTACTTC,CASSLIQRGFYEQYF
TRBJ2-1,TRBD2,NA,TRBV4-2,TGTGCCAGCAGCCAAGGTGCACTAGCGGGGACTTACAATGAGCAGTTCTTC,CASSQGALAGTYNEQFF
TRBJ1-1,NA,NA,TRBV4-2,TGTGCCAGCAGCTCCAGGACAGTGGACACTGAAGCTTTCTTT,CASSSRTVDTEAFF
TRBJ2-3,NA,NA,TRBV5-1,TGCGCCAGCAGCTTGGACACAAGGGGGGATACGCAGTATTTT,CASSLDTRGDTQYF
TRBJ1-2,NA,NA,TRBV5-1,TGCGCCAGCAGCCCTGGGACATCTAACTATGGCTACACCTTC,CASSPGTSNYGYTF
TRBJ1-4,TRBD1,NA,TRBV29-1,TGCAGCGTTTCCCGGGACAGTAATGAAAAACTGTTTTTT,CSVSRDSNEKLFF
TRBJ2-1,TRBD1,few,TRBV5-1,TGCGCCAGCAGCTTGTCGGGACAGGCTTACAATGAGCAGTTCTTC,CASSLSGQAYNEQFF
TRBJ2-3,TRBD1,NA,TRBV10-1,TGCGCCAGCAGTGAGTTACAGGGGCCAGATACGCAGTATTTT,CASSELQGPDTQYF
TRBJ1-3,NA,NA,TRBV5-1,TGCGCCAGCACCAATCAGGGCACGGCTGGAGGAAACACCATATATTTT,CASTNQGTAGGNTIYF
TRBJ2-2,TRBD1,NA,TRBV27,TGTGCCAGCAGCTCCCAGACAGGGGGCACCGGGGAGCTGTTTTTT,CASSSQTGGTGELFF
TRBJ2-3,NA,NA,TRBV5-8,TGTGCCAGCAGCGACCGCGAGGGGGGGGATACGCAGTATTTT,CASSDREGGDTQYF